These 14 T cell receptor beta chains share one sample of origin, sequenced in a study of type 1 and type 2 diabetes patients (dated by TCRdb to the mid-2010s). Sequencing took place on an Illumina MiSeq. Genomic DNA from sorted T cell subsets was used as template for TCRbeta CDR3 amplification. The TCRbeta CDR3 region was amplified by multiplex PCR using 30 forward and 13 reverse primers. TCRdb ran its own pipeline on the public reads, namely fastp trimming at Q25 and MiXCR clone calling, and kept in-frame beta chains. Every entry covers one CDR3 protein and lists the most common genes and DNA from its rows. Here the sample has some 250,000 distinct CDR3 sequences; around 47% occur a single time. Together, the top ten hold approximately 15% of the sample. Source material: peripheral blood mononuclear cells (PBMCs). These receptor sequences come from a man between 18 and 35 years old with type 2 diabetes.

The V and J genes are TRBV7-3 and TRBJ2-5, with a possible D match to TRBD1 (6 bases). Trimming cost V 5 bases and J 5 bases, with 15 bases left between them. The CDR3 covers 14 residues. Germline V lookup: CDR1 SGHTA, CDR2 FQGTGA. This CDR3 is CASSPMGARETQYF. CDR3 nucleotide sequence: TGTGCCAGCAGCCCCATGGGGGCGCGGGAGACCCAGTACTTC.

The chain combines TRBV4-1 with TRBJ2-7; the D is unclear. V was shortened by 1 base and J by 3 bases, with 13 bases between the two germline ends. The CDR3 has 15 amino acids. CDR1 MGHRA and CDR2 YSYEKL come from the germline V gene. CDR3 loop: CASSQVVNNHYEQYF. For the CDR3, the DNA is TGCGCCAGCAGCCAAGTGGTGAATAACCACTACGAGCAGTACTTC.

This clonotype was observed a few times. This sequence joins TRBV19 and TRBJ1-1; D is undetermined. The CDR3 spans 13 residues. Germline CDR1 and CDR2: LNHDA and SQIVND (reference sequence). The ends were cut back, 4 bases at V and 4 bases at J, with 10 bases in the middle. CDR3 sequence: CASSTRWSTEAFF. DNA of the CDR3: TGTGCCAGTAGTACCCGTTGGAGCACTGAAGCTTTCTTT. The variable domain in full, with the rest retrieved from reference TRBV19 and TRBJ1-1, is DGGITQSPKYLFRKEGQNVTLSCEQNLNHDAMYWYRQDPGQGLRLIYYSQIVNDFQKGDIAEGYSVSREKKESFPLTVTSAQKNPTAFYLCASSTRWSTEAFFGQGTRLTVV.

The gene calls are TRBV20-1 and TRBJ2-1; 13 bases fit TRBD2. CDR1 DFQATT and CDR2 SNEGSKA come from the germline V gene (reference sequence). The CDR3 totals 18 residues. J lost 4 bases, V lost 4 bases, and 13 bases had no gene match. CDR3 loop: CSAMWFFGLAGEYNEQFF. The CDR3 DNA sequence: TGCAGTGCTATGTGGTTCTTTGGACTAGCGGGGGAATACAATGAGCAGTTCTTC.

The chain is built from TRBV4-2 and TRBJ2-5; either TRBD1 or TRBD2 may fit D (6 bases each). The DNA end is a closer match to TRBJ2-1, so the J assignment may be wrong. CDR1 is LGHNA and CDR2 is YNFKEQ in the germline V gene. The CDR3 is 16 residues long. The DNA of the CDR3 is TGTGCCAGCAGCCAAGAGGGAGGACAGCTTACCTACGAGCAGTTCTTC. Residues: CASSQEGGQLTYEQFF.

The chain joins TRBV6-5 to TRBJ1-4; D is unclear. The CDR3 is 14 residues long. Germline loops: CDR1 MNHEY, CDR2 SVGAGI. The ends were cut back, 5 bases at V and 8 bases at J, with 15 bases in the middle. As DNA, the CDR3 is TGTGCCAGCAGTCCGTCGGGAGGGCACGAAAAACTGTTTTTT. As protein: CASSPSGGHEKLFF.

CDR3 protein: CASSEGPNPPQYF. In DNA form, the CDR3 reads TGTGCCAGCAGTGAAGGCCCTAACCCCCCGCAGTACTTC. The J gene is TRBJ2-7, the V gene TRBV2, with D hard to call. CDR3 length equals 13 residues. CDR1 and CDR2 (germline): SNHLY, FYNNEI. V gave up 1 base and J gave up 9 bases, with 13 bases separating them.

On this clonotype: The junction departs from the called germline gene at one end, perhaps through a read error. The CDR3 DNA follows: TGCAGCGTTGTATTCGACGGCAACTCCTACAAGCAGTACTTC. Amino acid sequence: CSVVFDGNSYKQYF. The chain uses TRBV29-1 and TRBJ2-7; D not certain. The germline V gene has CDR1 SQVTM and CDR2 ANQGSEA. This CDR3 is built from 14 residues.

The genes are TRBV9 and TRBJ1-1; no definite D call. V lost 5 bases, J lost 5 bases, and 10 bases lay in between. This CDR3 region has 12 residues. The V gene's germline CDR1 is SGDLS and CDR2 YYNGEE. This CDR3 reads CASSRYGTEAFF. CDR3 nucleotides: TGTGCCAGCAGTCGATACGGGACTGAAGCTTTCTTT.

The gene calls are TRBV2 and TRBJ2-7; D may match TRBD1 or TRBD2 (5 bases each). Germline-derived CDR1 and CDR2 are SNHLY and FYNNEI. V was cut by 4 bases and J by 5 bases, with 21 bases left in between. The CDR3 has 16 residues. Written as DNA, the CDR3 is TGTGCCAGCAGTGCGAGTAGTTTTCGGGGCAACAACGAGCAGTACTTC. Translated, it gives CASSASSFRGNNEQYF.

This clonotype turned up a few times. The chain combines TRBV28 with TRBJ2-1, with D perhaps given as TRBD1 or TRBD2 (5 bases each). Germline-derived CDR1 and CDR2 are MDHEN and SYDVKM. The V end lost 6 bases, the J end lost 9 bases, and 15 bases lay between the germline ends. This CDR3 has 13 residues. The CDR3 region is CASRPFAGTEQFF. In nucleotides, the CDR3 is TGTGCCAGCAGACCCTTCGCCGGGACTGAGCAGTTCTTC.

This chain uses TRBV27 with TRBJ1-1; a possible D gene is TRBD1 (5 bases). Germline CDR1 is MNHEY and CDR2 is SMNVEV (reference sequence). This CDR3 contains 12 residues. V shed 6 bases and J shed 3 bases, with 8 bases lying between them. CDR3: CASRMGDTEAFF. CDR3 in DNA: TGTGCCAGCAGGATGGGGGACACTGAAGCTTTCTTT.

Comments on this clonotype: The junction departs from germline at one end; a sequencing error may be responsible. The V and J genes are TRBV7-9 and TRBJ1-1; D is unclear. The CDR3 has 14 amino acids. Per germline, CDR1 SEHNR and CDR2 FQNEAQ (reference sequence). This CDR3 is CASNLEGRNTEAFF. The CDR3 coding sequence is TGTGCCAGCAACTTAGAGGGCAGGAACACTGAAGCTTTCTTT.

This chain joins TRBV20-1 and TRBJ2-5; tentatively, D is TRBD1 or TRBD2 (5 bases each). V shed 3 bases and J shed 4 bases, with 24 bases lying between them. The CDR3 is made up of 17 amino acids. The germline V gene has CDR1 DFQATT and CDR2 SNEGSKA (reference sequence). CDR3 protein: CSARVRAPGRARETQYF. The CDR3 coding sequence is TGCAGTGCTAGGGTTAGGGCCCCGGGACGGGCGCGAGAGACCCAGTACTTC.